This T cell receptor (beta chain) was sequenced in a study of radiotherapy plus CTLA-4 blockade in lung cancer. Overall study results and limits: Some TCR clones had been derived from tumors. These clones expanded in peripheral blood after radiotherapy plus ipilimumab.

The repertoire was sequenced with immunoSEQ multiplex PCR; TCRdb's copy has only in-frame clones and lacks some. The repertoire consists of 42,000 or so clones, with about four fifths occurring once and the leading ten covering 23%. This clone was observed once. Its cognate antigen is unknown. This CDR3 is 12 amino acids long. The V end was cut by 3 bases, the J end by 3 bases, with 6 bases between. CDR1 and CDR2 from the germline V gene are KGHSH and LQKENI. The sequence was obtained from a human donor with non-small cell lung cancer that progressed on radiotherapy plus ipilimumab. Material: peripheral blood, obtained from a patient treated with radiotherapy plus ipilimumab. The chain employs TRBV18 and TRBJ2-7, with no clear D. The DNA of the CDR3 is TGTGCCAGCTCACCCCCGGGCTACGAGCAGTACTTC. This translates into CASSPPGYEQYF.